This T cell receptor beta chain was captured in a study of PD-1 blockade in classical Hodgkin lymphoma. Time point: cycle 4 day 1 (C4D1), after five to seven weeks of nivolumab. Exposure to brentuximab vedotin varied, and each patient had relapsed following autologous stem cell transplantation. TCRdb's copy holds only in-frame clones and misses some; the assay was immunoSEQ multiplex PCR. The profile shows about 33,000 clones, 72% of them singletons. This CDR3 spans 16 amino acids. V was cut by 10 bases and J by 0 bases, with 16 bases left in between. Germline lookup yields CDR1 LNHDA and CDR2 SQIVND (reference sequence).

The sequence was obtained from a human donor with classical Hodgkin lymphoma. The input for sequencing was peripheral blood mononuclear cells (PBMCs), taken before the fourth cycle of nivolumab. J is TRBJ1-6 and V is TRBV19, with TRBD1 as a possible D gene (5 bases). CDR3 sequence: CATDPGRGSYNSPLHF. CDR3 nucleotide sequence: TGTGCCACCGACCCAGGAAGGGGCTCCTATAATTCACCCCTCCACTTT.